This T cell receptor beta chain was recovered during a study of shared clonotypes between healthy human individuals. On the study more broadly: Per-donor plates numbered three CD4 naive, three CD4 memory, two CD8 naive and one CD8 memory. Study-wide results and limits: A reduction in generation probabilities was seen for non-shared clonotypes relative to those shared by all four donors.

CD8 cells classed as naive were CD45RO-negative and positively selected for CCR7, excluding terminally differentiated effector memory CD45RA+ cells. V dropped 2 bases and J dropped 2 bases, with 16 bases sitting between them. The germline gives CDR1 KGHSH, CDR2 LQKENI. This CDR3 comprises 16 residues. The assay was immunoSEQ multiplex PCR, and TCRdb's table has in-frame clones only and misses some. The table has about 2.1 million clones, roughly 95% seen once; the top ten hold around 1.7%. As for this clone: Its antigen remains unidentified.

The J gene is TRBJ2-7, the V gene TRBV18; no definite D call. The sequenced sample consisted of naive CD8+ T cells from PBMCs. The TCR originated in a man aged 18 to 30 in good health. Some clones in this sample may be carry-over from other donors' samples. CDR3 sequence: CASSPYEEAGTYEQYF. The CDR3 nucleotides are TGTGCCAGCTCACCATATGAAGAGGCAGGAACCTACGAGCAGTACTTC.